Listed below are T cell receptor beta chains from one sample, sequenced in a study of OX40 agonist ivuxolimab in advanced cancers. The data were produced by immunoSEQ multiplex PCR, yet TCRdb's version contains in-frame clones alone and is incomplete. This sample carries 70,000 to 80,000 clones, 93% of them seen once, and the ten largest clones take less than 7%. This sample comprised CD4+ or CD8+ T cells sorted from blood, obtained in a trial of the OX40 agonist ivuxolimab. These TCRs come from an adult with an advanced solid tumor such as melanoma, head and neck, liver or kidney cancer. CDR3s include the opening cysteine and the closing phenylalanine or tryptophan. Fields, in order: V gene, CDR3 protein.

TRBV27,CASSPSTGRSTEAFF
TRBV5-1,CASSSRPYEQYF
TRBV19,CASSIRTSGGQETQYF
TRBV12-5,CASAQGAGNTIYF
TRBV5-5,CASSLRGLGSYEQYF
TRBV6-1,CASSEGQASTDTQYF
TRBV15,CATSRNHRQETQYF
TRBV6-5,CASSYSGQGGETQYF
TRBV6-6,CASSYLSGGGGNIQYF
TRBV27,CASSLSWRNDNEQFF
TRBV4-1,CASSQVMRDEQYF
TRBV4-1,CASSQDPGLAEQQYF
TRBV28,CASSFPGASNEKLFF
TRBV5-1,CASSFGGSSYEQYF
TRBV7-9,CASSFTGTGTLFNYGYTF
TRBV27,CASGPNSQFQYF
TRBV7-8,CASSLSGDYEQYF
TRBV11-3,CASSLGVTDTQYF
TRBV5-6,CASSLGGGYQPQHF
TRBV5-1,CASSLDPASVPNYGYTF
TRBV23-1,CASSHSGTVDDTDTQYF
TRBV7-9,CASSLAPGTGPKNIQYF
TRBV9,CASSVGGGHDNEQFF
TRBV5-1,CASSEGMTGTGGETQYF
TRBV27,CASSFRTGTYYEQYF
TRBV7-8,CASSSRVAEAFF
TRBV4-3,CASSQVFSGEETQYF
TRBV7-3,CASSLGASGRSEQFF
TRBV15,CATRGAGANVLTF
TRBV4-1,CASSHDPGARVETQYF
TRBV27,CASSSGLGRGTDTQYF
TRBV27,CASSLQGGNQPQHF
TRBV9,CASSVPGEETQYF
TRBV30,CAWSKAASTDTQYF
TRBV27,CASSLSLAGNEQFF
TRBV29-1,CSVIDSSYGYTF
TRBV30,CALVTYGYTF
TRBV13,CASSLSGQPQHF
TRBV6-5,CASSNNGRINEQFF
TRBV4-3,CASSQVGGGTEAFF
TRBV5-6,CASSLGLITGELFF
TRBV7-2,CASSWKDRANTEAFF
TRBV2,CASSGDSSYEQYF
TRBV11-2,CASSLRTGLGNIQYF
TRBV27,CASSGEGRYGYTF
TRBV2,CASSAGLVSYNEQFF
TRBV30,CASDPGTGPNTEAFF
TRBV6-1,CASRTGTEKYF
TRBV25-1,CASSDRGRYTIYF
TRBV5-1,CASSLGTGGSNQPQHF
TRBV5-4,CASSIGTRNSPLHF
TRBV6-6,CASSYSSGLVADTQYF
TRBV5-6,CASRPLAGVETQYF
TRBV30,CAWSDRVEQYF
TRBV5-1,CASSLSGRPQETQYF
TRBV19,CASSIVGGTNSPLHF
TRBV6-5,CASSYLGGSKDEQFF
TRBV2,CASRETGQYTEAFF